The next 20 T cell receptor beta chains were all read from a single sample in a study of blood T cell repertoires in COVID-19. The method was immunoSEQ multiplex PCR; TCRdb's version includes in-frame clones alone and lacks a portion of them. This sample carries around 160,000 clones, under 90% of them seen once, and the ten largest clones take around 3.7%. Sequencing was done on a sample of PBMCs or T cells enriched from blood (not recorded which). Receptors originate from a woman aged 60-75 years who had recovered from COVID-19.

The chain joins TRBV6-5 to TRBJ2-7; 9 nucleotides line up with TRBD2. V dropped 6 bases and J dropped 6; count of bases not matched to a gene: 12. Germline-derived CDR1 and CDR2 are MNHEY and SVGAGI. The CDR3 extends over 15 amino acids. CDR3 amino acids: CASRIKAGGYFEQYF. The CDR3, as DNA: TGTGCCAGCAGGATCAAAGCGGGGGGTTATTTCGAGCAGTACTTC.

V gene TRBV5-6 combines with J gene TRBJ1-2; TRBD1 matches at 7 bases. CDR3 length: 13 amino acids. Germline CDR1 is SGHDT and CDR2 is YYEEEE. With V trimmed by 7 bases and J by 2 bases, 5 bases remained unmatched. The CDR3 protein is CASRLTGNYGYTF. CDR3 nucleotides: TGTGCCAGCCGATTGACAGGGAACTATGGCTACACCTTC.

The rearrangement joins TRBV29-1 to TRBJ1-1; no firm D call. The V gene's germline CDR1 is SQVTM and CDR2 ANQGSEA. The CDR3 runs to 13 residues. Trimming removed 2 bases from V and 4 bases from J, with 11 bases in between. CDR3 bases: TGCAGCGTTGAACCCCACGGTGGCACTGAAGCTTTCTTT. This codes for CSVEPHGGTEAFF.

This clone was seen a handful of times. The chain has TRBV12-3 or TRBV12-4 and TRBJ1-1; TRBD1 agrees at 8 bases. J lost 10 bases, V lost 3 bases, and 7 bases had no gene match. The CDR3 sequence is 13 residues long. The DNA of the CDR3 is TGTGCCAGCAGTTTGGACAGGGCAGGGAGAGCTTTCTTT. Its protein is CASSLDRAGRAFF.

This chain joins TRBV5-6 and TRBJ2-3; tentatively, D is TRBD1 (6 bases). This CDR3 is built from 15 residues. Between the trimmed V and J ends, which lost 3 bases and 0 bases, there was a span of 11 bases. From germline, CDR1 is SGHDT and CDR2 YYEEEE. This chain's CDR3 is CASSWGPLSTDTQYF. CDR3 nucleotides: TGTGCCAGCAGCTGGGGGCCTTTAAGCACAGATACGCAGTATTTT.

The chain combines TRBV9 with TRBJ1-4; D gene unclear. With 0 bases removed from V and 3 bases from J, the gap between germline ends came to 6 bases. The CDR3 has 14 amino acids. Germline V gives CDR1 SGDLS, CDR2 YYNGEE. For the CDR3, the DNA is TGTGCCAGCAGCGTAGATTTAGCTAATGAAAAACTGTTTTTT. This translates into CASSVDLANEKLFF. The full variable domain, its missing parts supplied by reference TRBV9 and TRBJ1-4, is DSGVTQTPKHLITATGQRVTLRCSPRSGDLSVYWYQQSLDQGLQFLIQYYNGEERAKGNILERFSAQQFPDLHSELNLSSLELGDSALYFCASSVDLANEKLFFGSGTQLSVL.

The V and J genes are TRBV7-8 and TRBJ2-3, with TRBD2 identical over 11 bases. The CDR3 extends over 18 amino acids. V lost 5 bases, J lost 1 base, and 11 bases stayed unmatched. The germline CDR1 and CDR2 sequences are SGHVS and FQNEAQ. This CDR3 reads CASSLESILAGGTDTQYF. In nucleotides, the CDR3 is TGTGCCAGCAGCCTTGAATCGATACTAGCGGGGGGCACAGATACGCAGTATTTT.

V and J are TRBV5-1 and TRBJ2-1; TRBD2 matches 9 bases. The CDR3 loop spans 15 amino acids. Trimming removed 4 bases from V and 3 bases from J; junction bases left unmatched: 5. The V gene's germline CDR1 is SGHRS and CDR2 YFSETQ. CDR3 DNA sequence: TGCGCCAGCAGCCCCACAGCGGGGGGCTACAATGAGCAGTTCTTC. The encoded protein is CASSPTAGGYNEQFF.

Turning to this clone: One end of the junction does not line up with germline, which may come from a read error. This chain connects TRBV5-6 to TRBJ2-1; a possible D gene is TRBD1 (5 bases). The V gene's germline CDR1 is SGHDT and CDR2 YYEEEE. The CDR3 has 14 amino acids. The CDR3 sequence: CASTLQTAYNEQFF. Here the CDR3 DNA reads TGTGCCAGCACCTTGCAGACAGCCTACAATGAGCAGTTCTTC.

V usage is TRBV27 and J usage is TRBJ1-4; D ambiguous. V gave up 10 bases and J gave up 7 bases, with 16 bases separating them. Germline V gives CDR1 MNHEY, CDR2 SMNVEV (reference sequence). The CDR3 is 13 residues long. CDR3 coding DNA: TGTGCCACCGCCGCTTGGTACGGTGAAAAACTGTTTTTT. This encodes CATAAWYGEKLFF.

The chain has TRBV14 and TRBJ1-2; the D gene is possibly TRBD1 (5 bases). CDR1 is SGHDN, CDR2 FVKESK, per germline. With 0 bases removed from V and 7 bases from J, the gap between germline ends came to 15 bases. The CDR3 contains 15 residues. DNA for the CDR3: TGTGCCAGCAGCCAAGATCTAGGAGGGGTTCGTGGCTACACCTTC. Encoded protein: CASSQDLGGVRGYTF.

The chain is built from TRBV24-1 and TRBJ1-2; 8 bases align to TRBD1. V shed 3 bases and J 7 bases; nucleotides not matched to a gene: 9. The CDR3 runs to 15 residues. Per the germline V gene, CDR1 is KGHDR and CDR2 is SFDVKD. CDR3 nucleotides: TGTGCCACCAGTGATCCGGACAGGGTATTCTCTGGCTACACCTTC. As protein: CATSDPDRVFSGYTF.

The rearrangement uses TRBV29-1 and TRBJ2-7, with TRBD1 as a possible D gene (5 bases). CDR3 length: 14 amino acids. Trimming cost V 7 bases and J 1 base, with 17 bases left between them. Germline V gene data show CDR1 as SQVTM and CDR2 as ANQGSEA. The CDR3 sequence: CSASTGYPSYEQYF. In DNA, the CDR3 is TGCAGCGCCTCAACAGGTTACCCATCCTACGAGCAGTACTTC.

The chain couples TRBV9 to TRBJ1-3; D is undetermined. CDR3 length: 14 amino acids. Germline CDR1 SGDLS, CDR2 YYNGEE. Trimming removed 0 bases at V and 0 bases at J, with 4 bases between. CDR3 residues: CASSVGHSGNTIYF. DNA of the CDR3: TGTGCCAGCAGCGTAGGACACTCTGGAAACACCATATATTTT.

The gene calls are TRBV5-4 and TRBJ1-2; TRBD1 matches 7 bases. Germline CDR1 is SGHNT and CDR2 is YYREEE (reference sequence). V lost 3 bases and J lost 4; bases outside the gene matches: 6. This CDR3 has 14 amino acids. Here the CDR3 reads CASSSTGVGYGYTF. The CDR3 DNA follows: TGTGCCAGCAGCTCCACAGGGGTGGGCTATGGCTACACCTTC. The complete variable domain, with remaining parts taken from reference TRBV5-4 and TRBJ1-2, reads ETGVTQSPTHLIKTRGQQVTLRCSSQSGHNTVSWYQQALGQGPQFIFQYYREEENGRGNFPPRFSGLQFPNYSSELNVNALELDDSALYLCASSSTGVGYGYTFGSGTRLTVV.

This rearrangement joins TRBV11-2 to TRBJ1-2; possibly TRBD1 for D (5 bases). The V end was cut by 0 bases, the J end by 7 bases, with 9 bases between. CDR3 size: 13 residues. Germline loops: CDR1 SGHAT, CDR2 FQNNGV. The CDR3, as DNA: TGTGCCAGCAGCTTAGACCAGGGTCTTGGCTACACCTTC. Residues: CASSLDQGLGYTF.

This clone was counted once. V and J are TRBV18 and TRBJ1-1; TRBD1 matches 8 bases. This CDR3 is 16 amino acids long. The germline gives CDR1 KGHSH, CDR2 LQKENI. V trimming: 4 bases; J trimming: 1 base; junction bases outside the gene matches: 8. Written as DNA, the CDR3 is TGTGCCAGCTCACTCCAAGCAGGACAGGGGAACACTGAAGCTTTCTTT. Its translation is CASSLQAGQGNTEAFF.

Worth noting for this clone: One junction end does not reproduce the germline sequence, and a read error may be involved. This chain joins TRBV7-8 and TRBJ2-2; possible D gene TRBD1, 5 bases. Germline V gene sequence: CDR1 SGHVS, CDR2 FQNEAQ. This CDR3 is built from 17 residues. The CDR3 protein is CASSLEEGRALTGELFF. CDR3 DNA sequence: TGTGCCAGCAGTTTAGAAGAAGGCAGGGCGCTGACCGGGGAGCTGTTTTTT.

The gene calls are TRBV5-1 and TRBJ2-6, with a weak D call TRBD2 (5 bases). The CDR3 is 15 amino acids. V was pared by 0 bases and J by 2 bases, with 6 bases between. CDR1 and CDR2 from the germline V gene are SGHRS and YFSETQ. As DNA, the CDR3 is TGCGCCAGCAGCTTGGCCGGGACTGGGGCCAACGTCCTGACTTTC. It codes for CASSLAGTGANVLTF.

V and J are TRBV16 and TRBJ2-5, with D perhaps TRBD1 (6 bases). The CDR3 covers 14 residues. CDR1 KGHSY and CDR2 FQNENV come from the germline V gene. V lost 1 base to trimming and J lost 4 bases, with 10 bases between them. The CDR3, as DNA: TGTGCCAGCAGCCAATATGGGGGCGGAGAGACCCAGTACTTC. Translating gives CASSQYGGGETQYF.